The rows below give T cell receptor beta chains drawn from one sample of a study of early T cells in non-severe SARS-CoV-2 infection. TCRdb ran MiXCR on the 5' RACE reads and lists one entry per CDR3 protein. The profile shows tens of thousands of distinct CDR3 sequences, around 13% of them singletons. The source material was whole blood. The receptor source for this set is an adult who was a healthcare worker with PCR-confirmed SARS-CoV-2 infection or an uninfected control (not recorded which). Both conserved end residues are part of each CDR3. The D gene is left open where the match is weak. Size tells how often a clone was seen (once, few, many) or the class of an expanded clone, and some rows leave it out.

D: .
size: .
V: TRBV7-3
J: TRBJ1-1
CDR3: CASSFGGMNTEAFF
DNA: TGTGCCAGCAGCTTCGGGGGCATGAACACTGAAGCTTTCTTT

D: .
size: many
V: TRBV28
J: TRBJ2-5
CDR3: CASSLVGEKYQETQYF
DNA: TGTGCCAGCAGTTTGGTTGGAGAAAAGTACCAAGAGACCCAGTACTTC

D: .
size: many
V: TRBV23-1
J: TRBJ2-7
CDR3: CASSQSRASSYEQYF
DNA: TGCGCCAGCAGTCAATCTCGGGCCAGCTCCTACGAGCAGTACTTC

D: TRBD1
size: many
V: TRBV11-2
J: TRBJ1-6
CDR3: CASSPDQGALDNSPLHF
DNA: TGTGCCAGCAGCCCGGACCAGGGGGCGCTGGATAATTCACCCCTCCACTTT

D: .
size: .
V: TRBV3-1
J: TRBJ2-3
CDR3: CASSPTYSMRGGQYF
DNA: TGTGCCAGCAGCCCTACCTACTCCATGCGGGGTGGGCAGTATTTT

D: TRBD1
size: few
V: TRBV7-2
J: TRBJ2-5
CDR3: CASSLSTGQGQETQYF
DNA: TGTGCCAGCAGCTTAAGTACGGGACAGGGTCAAGAGACCCAGTACTTC

D: .
size: many
V: TRBV7-9
J: TRBJ1-6
CDR3: CASSKDNSPLHF
DNA: TGTGCCAGCAGCAAAGATAATTCACCCCTCCACTTT

D: .
size: .
V: TRBV20-1
J: TRBJ1-5
CDR3: CSVVSGAGQPQHF
DNA: TGCAGTGTTGTATCTGGGGCGGGTCAGCCCCAGCATTTT

D: .
size: many
V: TRBV29-1
J: TRBJ2-7
CDR3: CSAQLYDEQYF
DNA: TGCAGCGCCCAGCTCTATGACGAGCAGTACTTC

D: .
size: many
V: TRBV2
J: TRBJ1-1
CDR3: CASSSRVTEAFF
DNA: TGTGCCAGCAGCTCCAGGGTTACTGAAGCTTTCTTT

D: TRBD1
size: .
V: TRBV6-6
J: TRBJ1-1
CDR3: CASSPPLRGRNTEAFF
DNA: TGTGCCAGCAGCCCTCCCCTTAGGGGGCGGAACACTGAAGCTTTCTTT

D: .
size: many
V: TRBV27
J: TRBJ2-1
CDR3: CASSFRGEYRNEQFF
DNA: TGTGCCAGCAGTTTTAGGGGGGAGTACAGGAATGAGCAGTTCTTC

D: TRBD2
size: few
V: TRBV5-1
J: TRBJ2-1
CDR3: CASSLAGLPGDEQFF
DNA: TGCGCCAGCAGCTTGGCGGGACTACCGGGGGATGAGCAGTTCTTC

D: TRBD2
size: few
V: TRBV5-1
J: TRBJ2-1
CDR3: CASSLTGGRAFEQFF
DNA: TGCGCCAGCAGCTTGACGGGCGGGAGGGCCTTTGAGCAGTTCTTC

D: .
size: many
V: TRBV9
J: TRBJ2-7
CDR3: CASSPRWGYEQYF
DNA: TGTGCCAGCAGCCCCCGATGGGGCTACGAGCAGTACTTC

D: .
size: few
V: TRBV3-1
J: TRBJ2-7
CDR3: CASSPGTRYEQYF
DNA: TGTGCCAGCAGCCCCGGGACACGATACGAGCAGTACTTC